Described below is a single TCR beta chain sequence and its context. Its target is not known. The CDR3 totals 15 residues. Trimming took off 5 bases at V and 5 bases at J, with 18 bases between the two ends. Germline loops: CDR1 SQVTM, CDR2 ANQGSEA. These data originate in a study of cytomegalovirus exposure and HLA in healthy donors. Study-wide results and limits: The study labeled around 160 TCR beta chains cytomegalovirus-associated.

The PCR was carried out with 60 Vbeta primers and 13 Jbeta primers. Using immunoSEQ multiplex PCR, the repertoire was profiled, and TCRdb retains in-frame clones only, with some absent. In the table there are 120,000 or so clones, around 80% of which are singletons. The chain employs TRBV29-1 and TRBJ2-2, with D maybe TRBD2 (6 bases). Specimen: PBMCs. This TCR derives from a man aged 30 to 45 in good health and CMV-seropositive. CDR3 amino acids: CSVLAPRGTTGELFF. CDR3 DNA: TGCAGCGTTCTCGCCCCTAGAGGGACTACCGGGGAGCTGTTTTTT.